A selection of T cell receptor beta chains follows, all from one sample in a study of cytomegalovirus exposure and HLA in healthy donors. Profiled with immunoSEQ multiplex PCR; TCRdb holds only in-frame clones, not every one. In the table there are 250,000 to 300,000 clones, around 90% of which are singletons. Source material: PBMCs. These receptors originate from a girl aged 2 to 10 in good health and CMV-seronegative. Each CDR3 is given with its conserved first and last residue. D genes are given only for firm matches. Not every row has a clone size; where given, it reads once, few, many or a size class.

D gene	clone size	V gene	J gene	CDR3 DNA	CDR3 protein
-	-	TRBV7-8	TRBJ2-7	TGTGCCAGCAGCCCCTTGTTAGGGGTACTTACCTACGAGCAGTACTTC	CASSPLLGVLTYEQYF
-	-	TRBV5-1	TRBJ2-7	TGCGCCAGCAGCGTTGACAGATACGAGCAGTACTTC	CASSVDRYEQYF
-	once	TRBV30	TRBJ2-7	TGTGCCTGGAGTGGACTGACCCTCACGTCCTACGAGCAGTACTTC	CAWSGLTLTSYEQYF
-	-	TRBV10-1	TRBJ2-2	TGCGCCAGCAGGCCAGGGTCAGGGCAGCCCAACACCGGGGAGCTGTTTTTT	CASRPGSGQPNTGELFF
-	-	TRBV9	TRBJ2-7	TGTGCCAGCAGCGTAGAGGTTGGGGCAGATGACGAGCAGTACTTC	CASSVEVGADDEQYF
-	-	TRBV27	TRBJ2-7	TGTGCCAGCAGTTTACAACAGGCCGCCTACGAGCAGTACTTC	CASSLQQAAYEQYF
TRBD1	-	TRBV5-5	TRBJ2-5	TGTGCCAGCAGCTCCCCCAGGGGGAAAGAGACCCAGTACTTC	CASSSPRGKETQYF
TRBD1	-	TRBV7-9	TRBJ2-7	TGTTCCAGCAGCTGGCTGGGACAGGGTGCCGAGCAGTACTTC	CSSSWLGQGAEQYF
TRBD1	-	TRBV7-9	TRBJ2-7	TGTGCCAGCAGCTACGACCCCGACAGGGGGCCTTCCTACGAGCAGTACTTC	CASSYDPDRGPSYEQYF
-	-	TRBV29-1	TRBJ1-3	TGCAGCGTTGTTCAGGGAAACACCATATATTTT	CSVVQGNTIYF
-	once	TRBV29-1	TRBJ1-1	TGCAGCGTTGAAGATCAACCAGGCAACCCGGTGGACACTGAAGCTTTCTTT	CSVEDQPGNPVDTEAFF
-	-	TRBV30	TRBJ1-1	TGTGCCTGGAGTGTTCGACAGGTCACTGAAGCTTTCTTT	CAWSVRQVTEAFF
-	-	TRBV30	TRBJ2-3	TGTGCCTGGAGCCTTCTGGATACGCAGTATTTT	CAWSLLDTQYF
TRBD2	-	TRBV29-1	TRBJ2-1	TGCAGCGTGAGTGAGGGGACTAGCGGGAGGAGGGATGAGCAGTTCTTC	CSVSEGTSGRRDEQFF
TRBD2	-	TRBV6-1	TRBJ2-5	TGTGCCAGCAGTGCCGGCGTCCTAGCGGGGGGCCAAGAGACCCAGTACTTC	CASSAGVLAGGQETQYF
-	-	TRBV13	TRBJ2-7	TGTGCCAGCAGCTCTTTTAACAGGGCTACTTACGAGCAGTACTTC	CASSSFNRATYEQYF
TRBD1	-	TRBV7-3	TRBJ2-3	TGTGCCAGCAGCGGAGAACAGGGGTTAGCGTCGGATACGCAGTATTTT	CASSGEQGLASDTQYF
TRBD2	-	TRBV11-2	TRBJ2-1	TGTGCCAGCAGCTTGCGGCTAGCGGGAAGCTACAATGAGCAGTTCTTC	CASSLRLAGSYNEQFF
-	once	TRBV5-1	TRBJ1-2	TGCGCCAGCAGCGAACAGGAGACCTATGGCTACACCTTC	CASSEQETYGYTF
-	-	TRBV21-1	TRBJ1-1	TGTGCCAGCAGCAAAGGGGGGGGCCCCGCAGCTTTCTTT	CASSKGGGPAAFF
TRBD1	-	TRBV11-3	TRBJ2-7	TGTGCCAGCAGCTTAGCCGGGACAGGGGAATACGAGCAGTACTTC	CASSLAGTGEYEQYF
-	-	TRBV4-1	TRBJ1-2	TGCGCCAGCAGCTCAGATGGAGGGATTAACTATGGCTACACCTTC	CASSSDGGINYGYTF
TRBD1	-	TRBV11-3	TRBJ1-3	TGTGCCAGCATCCCGGGGACAGGGGCTGGAAACACCATATATTTT	CASIPGTGAGNTIYF
TRBD1	-	TRBV5-1	TRBJ1-1	TGCGCCAGCAGCTTGGAAGGGGGCCTTAACCCTGAAGCTTTCTTT	CASSLEGGLNPEAFF
TRBD2	-	TRBV5-1	TRBJ2-5	TGCGCCAGCAGCAGGAGACTAGCGGATCCGAGGGGGGAGACCCAGTACTTC	CASSRRLADPRGETQYF
-	-	TRBV5-1	TRBJ2-7	TGCGCCAGCAGCCAAACAGGGACCTACGAGCAGTACTTC	CASSQTGTYEQYF
TRBD1	once	TRBV5-5	TRBJ2-7	TGTGCCAGCAGCTTTCTAGGGGGCGTCTACGAGCAGTACTTC	CASSFLGGVYEQYF
TRBD2	-	TRBV28	TRBJ2-1	TGTGCCAGCAGTACCGGGACTAGCGGATACAATGAGCAGTTCTTC	CASSTGTSGYNEQFF
TRBD1	-	TRBV5-4	TRBJ2-7	TGTGCCAGCAGCCAGGGACAGGCCACCTACGAGCAGTACTTC	CASSQGQATYEQYF
TRBD2	once	TRBV6-1	TRBJ2-1	TGTGCCAGCATCGGGGGGGCATCCTCTGTAAATGAGCAGTTCTTC	CASIGGASSVNEQFF
TRBD2	once	TRBV18	TRBJ2-3	TGTGCCAGCTCACCGCTCCCCGGGACTAGCGGGGGAACCCCCACAGATACGCAGTATTTT	CASSPLPGTSGGTPTDTQYF
-	-	TRBV11-2	TRBJ1-4	TGTGCCAGCAGCCCAAGCGCCGGTGCAACTAATGAAAAACTGTTTTTT	CASSPSAGATNEKLFF
TRBD1	-	TRBV19	TRBJ1-2	TGTGCCAGTAGTAGAAGAGGGACAGGGGGCCAAGCTAACTATGGCTACACCTTC	CASSRRGTGGQANYGYTF
-	-	TRBV5-4	TRBJ2-5	TGTGCCAGCAGCCCTGCGGGGGCTAAAGAGACCCAGTACTTC	CASSPAGAKETQYF
TRBD2	-	TRBV7-3	TRBJ2-3	TGTGCCAGCAGCTTGGCGGGGGGGAGCACAGATACGCAGTATTTT	CASSLAGGSTDTQYF
TRBD1	once	TRBV28	TRBJ1-1	TGTGCCAGCAACAGGGGACCACTGGGAGCTTTCTTT	CASNRGPLGAFF
-	once	TRBV2	TRBJ1-4	TGTGCCAGCAGTAACAGCAAAACAACTAATGAAAAACTGTTTTTT	CASSNSKTTNEKLFF
-	-	TRBV5-1	TRBJ1-2	TGCGCCAGCAGCCATAACACCAACTATGGCTACACCTTC	CASSHNTNYGYTF
TRBD2	-	TRBV10-3	TRBJ2-7	TGTGCCATCAAACCGACTAGCGGGAGATTCTACGAGCAGTACTTC	CAIKPTSGRFYEQYF
-	-	TRBV7-2	TRBJ2-3	TGTGCCAGCAGCTTAGCAGGGGGCACAGATACGCAGTATTTT	CASSLAGGTDTQYF
TRBD1	-	TRBV5-1	TRBJ2-5	TGCGCCAGCAGCCTTTCCGGGACAGGGGAAGAGACCCAGTACTTC	CASSLSGTGEETQYF
-	-	TRBV7-6	TRBJ2-7	TGTGCCAGCAGCTCTAGTAGCGTCTCCTACGAGCAGTACTTC	CASSSSSVSYEQYF
TRBD1	once	TRBV30	TRBJ2-1	TGTGCCTCAGGGACAGGGAGCTACAATGAGCAGTTCTTC	CASGTGSYNEQFF
-	-	TRBV2	TRBJ2-7	TGTGCCAGCAGTGGTCACAGGGACCACGAGCAGTACTTC	CASSGHRDHEQYF
TRBD1	-	TRBV19	TRBJ2-3	TGTGCCAGTATCCGACAGGGTACAGATACGCAGTATTTT	CASIRQGTDTQYF
-	few	TRBV6-1	TRBJ2-7	TGTGCCAGCGTTCGACAGGTACTGGTCTCCGAGCAGTACTTC	CASVRQVLVSEQYF
TRBD2	-	TRBV2	TRBJ2-2	TGTGCCAGCAGTGAATGGGCGGGGGGGGAGACCGGGGAGCTGTTTTTT	CASSEWAGGETGELFF
-	-	TRBV6-1	TRBJ1-2	TGTGCCAGCCCAAACCTCTGGGGCCCCGACTATGGCTACACCTTC	CASPNLWGPDYGYTF